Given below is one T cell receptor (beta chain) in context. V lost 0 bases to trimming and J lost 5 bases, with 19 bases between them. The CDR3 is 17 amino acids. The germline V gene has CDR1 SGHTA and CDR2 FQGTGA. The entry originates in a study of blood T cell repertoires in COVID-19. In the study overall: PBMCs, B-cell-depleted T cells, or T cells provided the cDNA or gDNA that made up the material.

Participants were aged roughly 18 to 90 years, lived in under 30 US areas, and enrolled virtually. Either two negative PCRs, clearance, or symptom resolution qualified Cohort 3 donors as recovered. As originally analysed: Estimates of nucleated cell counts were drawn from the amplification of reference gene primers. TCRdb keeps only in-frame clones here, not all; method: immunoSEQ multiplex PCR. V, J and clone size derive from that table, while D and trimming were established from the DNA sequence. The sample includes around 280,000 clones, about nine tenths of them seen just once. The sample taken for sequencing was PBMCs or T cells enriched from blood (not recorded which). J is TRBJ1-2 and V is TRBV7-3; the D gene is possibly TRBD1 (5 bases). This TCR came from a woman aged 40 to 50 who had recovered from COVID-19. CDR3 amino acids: CASSLTGGTKAGYGYTF. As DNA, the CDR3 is TGTGCCAGCAGCTTAACTGGGGGGACTAAGGCCGGATATGGCTACACCTTC.